This T cell receptor beta chain was retrieved from a study of identical twins. Whole-study findings and limits: Where beta out-of-frame sequences were concerned, excess twin sharing was weaker. Insertions ran lower in abundant cord blood beta clonotypes, though not in memory repertoires.

MiXCR, applied by TCRdb to the 5' RACE reads, yields one record per CDR3 protein. This sample carries 690,000 or so distinct CDR3 sequences, approximately 9% of them seen once, and the ten largest clones take approximately 0.96%. Worth noting for this clonotype: Its antigen is currently unknown.

Trimming shortened V by 0 bases and J by 2 bases, and 7 bases separated the two germline ends. The CDR3 is 14 amino acids. CDR1 and CDR2 (germline): SGHRS, YFSETQ. The sample also formed part of further work on yellow fever vaccine responses in identical twins.

The sequencing sample was made of PBMCs. The sequence came from a young woman in good health. The chain is built from TRBV5-1 and TRBJ2-3, with D unresolved. The CDR3 DNA follows: TGCGCCAGCAGCTTGGCACTCACCACAGATACGCAGTATTTT. Amino acids: CASSLALTTDTQYF.